This T cell receptor (beta chain) stems from a study of shared clonotypes between healthy human individuals. Looking at the study overall: Every donor yielded three CD4 naive, three CD4 memory, two CD8 naive and one CD8 memory plate. Study-wide results and limits: Sampling used blood alone; tissue repertoires probably differ.

Using immunoSEQ multiplex PCR, the repertoire was profiled, and TCRdb retains in-frame clones only, with some absent. The profile covers approximately 620,000 clones, with around 97% appearing a single time and about 0.06% taken by the ten largest. As concerns this clone: Its matching antigen is unknown.

The CDR3 sequence is 14 residues long. The junction had 9 bases not matched to a gene; V was cut back by 9 bases and J by 1 base. The germline V gene has CDR1 MNHEY and CDR2 SMNVEV (reference sequence). This TCR was sampled from a woman aged 25 to 45 in good health. The chain has TRBV27 and TRBJ2-7, with 7 bases matching TRBD2. The sequenced sample was naive CD4+ T cells sorted from blood. Documented subset: CD45RA+ positively selected. CDR3 region: CASTPREGSYEQYF. The CDR3 DNA is TGTGCCAGTACCCCCAGGGAGGGGTCCTACGAGCAGTACTTC.